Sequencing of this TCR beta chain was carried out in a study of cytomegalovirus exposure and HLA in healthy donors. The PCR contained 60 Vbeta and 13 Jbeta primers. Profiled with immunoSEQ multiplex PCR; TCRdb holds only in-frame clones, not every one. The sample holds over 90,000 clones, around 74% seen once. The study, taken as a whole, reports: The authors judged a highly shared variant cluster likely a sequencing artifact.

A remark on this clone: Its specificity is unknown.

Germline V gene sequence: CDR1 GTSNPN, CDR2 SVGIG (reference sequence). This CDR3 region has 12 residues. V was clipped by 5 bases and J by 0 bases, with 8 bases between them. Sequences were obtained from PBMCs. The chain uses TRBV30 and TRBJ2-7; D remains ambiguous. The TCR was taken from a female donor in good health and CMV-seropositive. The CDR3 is CAWLRSSYEQYF. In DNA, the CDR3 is TGTGCCTGGCTACGGAGCTCCTACGAGCAGTACTTC.